Listed below are T cell receptor beta chains from one sample, sequenced in a study of tumor-infiltrating lymphocytes in primary liver carcinoma. TCRdb reprocessed the multiplex PCR reads via MiXCR and lists one record per CDR3 protein. The table lists about 120,000 distinct CDR3 sequences, about two thirds of them singletons, with 8.1% in the top ten. The sample consisted of tumor-adjacent normal liver tissue. These receptors all come from an older woman with primary liver carcinoma and hepatitis B virus infection. Both conserved end residues are part of each CDR3. Clone size appears in some rows only: once, few, many, or a class for an expanded clone.

cdr3_length v_call clone_size cdr3_aa
16 TRBV2 . CASSSQRGSRGNTIYF
13 TRBV29-1 . CSVAWTANTEAFF
14 TRBV6-5 many CASSYSYGNYEQYF
13 TRBV11-2 . CASSPTGTGELLF
13 TRBV18 . CASSPGRRGEQYF
17 TRBV29-1 . CSVAAEKDRLMKETQHF
15 TRBV11-2 . CASSPAVSWSTEVFF
14 TRBV12-3/TRBV12-4 once CTSSLGGGGRAAVF
15 TRBV6-5 . CANSNRTGGTETQYF
15 TRBV28 . CASSEQGVIYQPQHF
14 TRBV10-3 medium-sized CAISESRGPGELFF
15 TRBV28 many CASGSGTRSYNEQFF
20 TRBV11-2 . CASSLWAASGGLRSSYERYF
15 TRBV11-2 . CVSSPLRLASGELFF
15 TRBV6-5 . CASSYSEGSTVTQYF
13 TRBV7-8 once CASNDKSCYEQYF
12 TRBV6-6 . CTSSANQETQYF
19 TRBV28 . CASSAAWTAPYYSNQPQHF
11 TRBV10-3 . CAIMEGLEQHF
15 TRBV4-1 . CASSPLPSTTDTHYF
14 TRBV5-4 . CASSRTEPGDTIYF
14 TRBV7-9 . CASSTSRGGEKLFF
12 TRBV12-3/TRBV12-4 . CASFTGTGELLF
15 TRBV14 many CASRTRSGASYEQYF
21 TRBV28 . CASSLGYHGRWGEPGANVLTF
14 TRBV12-3/TRBV12-4 few CASSEGVATGELFF
14 TRBV5-1 many CASSLDSLAYEQYF
15 TRBV7-3 . CASNRTSGRADTQYF
16 TRBV28 . CASGDRAPSNIGELFF
12 TRBV28 many CAIQGSSYEQYF
13 TRBV6-1 . CTIGTVILYEQYF
15 TRBV5-4 many CASSLGSGAQETQYF
14 TRBV6-5 . CASSYSGRGESQYF
17 TRBV7-9 . CASSFNTGTSVSNGQFF
15 TRBV29-1 . CSVVRASGRAETQYF
11 TRBV12-3/TRBV12-4 many CASSERGSQHF
17 TRBV10-2 many CASSESISQAPYNEQFF
14 TRBV28 . CASSFWGVLREQYF
12 TRBV7-9 . CASSISTDTQYF
14 TRBV5-4 . CASSLEGEGETQYF
16 TRBV29-1 few CSVRDLDGGSYNEQFF
14 TRBV10-2 medium-sized CASRALESVNEQFF
15 TRBV28 once CASSLFTSGSYEQYF
15 TRBV5-1 many CASSLGGIFGTEAFF
15 TRBV5-1 . CASNPVVAYSYEQYF
12 TRBV6-1 many CASAGGGTEAFF